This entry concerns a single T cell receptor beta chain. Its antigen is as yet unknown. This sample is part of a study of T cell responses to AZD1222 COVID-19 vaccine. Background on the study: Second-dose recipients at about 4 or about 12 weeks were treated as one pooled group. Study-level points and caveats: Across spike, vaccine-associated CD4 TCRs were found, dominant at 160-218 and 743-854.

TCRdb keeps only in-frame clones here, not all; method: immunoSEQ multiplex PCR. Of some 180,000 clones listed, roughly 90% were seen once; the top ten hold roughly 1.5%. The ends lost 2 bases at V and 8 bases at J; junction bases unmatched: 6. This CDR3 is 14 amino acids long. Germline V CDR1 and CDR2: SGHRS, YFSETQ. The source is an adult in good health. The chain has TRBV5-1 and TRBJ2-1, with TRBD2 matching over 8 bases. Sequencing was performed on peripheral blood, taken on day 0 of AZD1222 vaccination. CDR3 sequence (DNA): TGCGCCAGCAGCTTACTAGCGGCTGGGGATGAGCAGTTCTTC. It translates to CASSLLAAGDEQFF.